Here is one TCR beta chain with its context. The record originates from a study of blood T cell repertoires in COVID-19. In the authors' methods: Estimated nucleated cell counts came from reference gene primer amplification. Measured with immunoSEQ multiplex PCR; TCRdb has only the in-frame clones, and not every one. That table is the source of V, J and clone size, and D and trimming were worked out from the DNA. The table records fewer than 300,000 clones, around nine tenths of them present only once. Individuals aged roughly 18 to 95 years were recruited from 24 US areas. The germline V gene has CDR1 PRHDT and CDR2 FYEKMQ (reference sequence). The length of the CDR3 is 13 residues. V lost 3 bases, J lost 2 bases, and 1 base stayed unmatched.

The TCR originated in a man aged 40-49 years who had recovered from COVID-19. The chain combines TRBV13 with TRBJ2-7; TRBD1 aligns across 7 bases. The sample comprised PBMCs or T cells enriched from blood (not recorded which). CDR3 region: CASSFGTAYEQYF. CDR3 DNA: TGTGCCAGCAGCTTTGGGACAGCCTACGAGCAGTACTTC.